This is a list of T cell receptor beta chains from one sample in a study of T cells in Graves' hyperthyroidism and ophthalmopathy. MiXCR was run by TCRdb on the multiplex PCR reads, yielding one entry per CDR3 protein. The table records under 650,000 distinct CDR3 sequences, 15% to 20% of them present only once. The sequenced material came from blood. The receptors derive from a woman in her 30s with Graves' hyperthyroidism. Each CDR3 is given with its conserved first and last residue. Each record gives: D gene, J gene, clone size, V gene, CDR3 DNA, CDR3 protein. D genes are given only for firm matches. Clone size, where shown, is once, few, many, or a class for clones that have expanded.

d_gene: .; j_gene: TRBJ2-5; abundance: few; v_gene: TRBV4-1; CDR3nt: TGCGCCAGCACAACCTATTTTCAAGAGACCCAGTACTTC; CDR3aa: CASTTYFQETQYF
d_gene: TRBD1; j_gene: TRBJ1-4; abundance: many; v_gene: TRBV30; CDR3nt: TGTGCCTGGAACAGGGGACGGGGTGAAAAACTGTTTTTT; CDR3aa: CAWNRGRGEKLFF
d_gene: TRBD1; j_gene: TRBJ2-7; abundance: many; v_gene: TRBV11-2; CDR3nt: TGTGCCAGCAGCTTCCCCGGACAGGCGGAGCAGTACTTC; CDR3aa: CASSFPGQAEQYF
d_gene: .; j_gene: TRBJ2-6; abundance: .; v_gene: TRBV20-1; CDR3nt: TGCAGTGCCGGGACAACTGGGGCCAACGTCCTGACTTTC; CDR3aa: CSAGTTGANVLTF
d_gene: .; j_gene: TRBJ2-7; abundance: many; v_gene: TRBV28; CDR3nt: TGTGCCAGCAGCACGGGAGTTAGGTCCTACGAGCAGTACTTC; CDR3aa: CASSTGVRSYEQYF
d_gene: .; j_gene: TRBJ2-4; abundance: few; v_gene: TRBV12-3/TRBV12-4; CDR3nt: TGTGCCAGCAGTTTAGAGCGAGCAGGGAGCAAAAACATTCAGTACTTC; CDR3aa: CASSLERAGSKNIQYF
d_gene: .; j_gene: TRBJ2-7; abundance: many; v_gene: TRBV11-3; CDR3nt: TGTGCCAGCAGCTTAACGGACTCGAGCTCCTACGAGCAGTACTTC; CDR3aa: CASSLTDSSSYEQYF
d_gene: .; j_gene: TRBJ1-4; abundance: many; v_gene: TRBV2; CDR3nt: TGTGCCAGCAGTTTGACAGTACCTAATGAAAAACTGTTTTTT; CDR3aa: CASSLTVPNEKLFF
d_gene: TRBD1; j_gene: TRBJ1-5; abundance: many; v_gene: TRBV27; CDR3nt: TGTGCCAGCAGACCGGACAGGGGAGCAAGCAATCAGCCCCAGCATTTT; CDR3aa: CASRPDRGASNQPQHF
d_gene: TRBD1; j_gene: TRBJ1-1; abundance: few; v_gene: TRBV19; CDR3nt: TGTGCCAGTAGTGCACCCCGGGACAGGGGTTTGGCTTTCTTT; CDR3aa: CASSAPRDRGLAFF
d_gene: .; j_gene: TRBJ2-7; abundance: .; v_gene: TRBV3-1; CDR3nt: TGTGCCAGCAGCCAAATTAGAATGTCCTCCTACGAGCAGTACTTC; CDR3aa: CASSQIRMSSYEQYF
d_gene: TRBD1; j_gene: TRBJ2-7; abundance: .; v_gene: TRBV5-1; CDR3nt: TGCGCCAGCAGCACAGGGGCCCACGAGCAGTACTTC; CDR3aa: CASSTGAHEQYF
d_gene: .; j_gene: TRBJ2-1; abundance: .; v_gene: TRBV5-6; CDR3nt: TGTGCCAGCAGCCCCTCGCTGACTAGGGACAGCTTCTACAATGAGCAGTTCTTC; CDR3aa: CASSPSLTRDSFYNEQFF
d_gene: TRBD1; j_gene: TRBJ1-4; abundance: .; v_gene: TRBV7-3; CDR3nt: TGTGCCAGCAGCCTCCGGACAGGGATATTGGAAAAACTGTTTTTT; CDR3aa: CASSLRTGILEKLFF
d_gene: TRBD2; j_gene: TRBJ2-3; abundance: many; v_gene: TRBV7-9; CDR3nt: TGTGCCAGCAGCCCGAAGATAGCGGGAGGATCGCATACGCAGTATTTT; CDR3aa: CASSPKIAGGSHTQYF
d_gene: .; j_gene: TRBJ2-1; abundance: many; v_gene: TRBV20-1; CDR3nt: TGCAGTGCTAGAGATCTACAGCGTTTGAGCTCCTACAATGAGCAGTTCTTC; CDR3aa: CSARDLQRLSSYNEQFF
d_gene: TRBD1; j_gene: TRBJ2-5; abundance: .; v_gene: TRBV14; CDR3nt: TGTGCCAGCAGCCGACTCCGGGACAGGGGGCAAGAGACCCAGTACTTC; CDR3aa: CASSRLRDRGQETQYF
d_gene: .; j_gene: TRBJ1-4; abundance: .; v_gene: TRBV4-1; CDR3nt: TGCGCCAGCAGCCAAGAATACAGGGACCTAAACCTTAATGAAAAACTGTTTTTT; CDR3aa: CASSQEYRDLNLNEKLFF
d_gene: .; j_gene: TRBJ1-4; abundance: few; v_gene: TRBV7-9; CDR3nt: TGTGCCAGCAGCTCCTCGGGGGCAGGAGAAAAACTGTTTTTT; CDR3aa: CASSSSGAGEKLFF
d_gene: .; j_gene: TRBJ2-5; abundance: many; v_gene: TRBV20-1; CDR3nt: TGCAGTGCTAGTGCCTCTGTCGGGAGACTAAGGGAGACCCAGTACTTC; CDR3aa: CSASASVGRLRETQYF
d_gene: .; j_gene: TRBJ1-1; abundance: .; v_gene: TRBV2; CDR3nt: TGTGCCAGCCTATTTTTAACGGCTGAAGCTTTCTTT; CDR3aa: CASLFLTAEAFF
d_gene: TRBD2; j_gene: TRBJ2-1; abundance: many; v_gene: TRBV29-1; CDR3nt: TGCAGCGTTGCTAGCGGGAGCGTCAATGAGCAGTTCTTC; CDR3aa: CSVASGSVNEQFF
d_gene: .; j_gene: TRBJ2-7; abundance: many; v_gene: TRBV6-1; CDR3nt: TGTGCCAGCAGTGCGATATTTGGACCCTACGAGCAGTACTTC; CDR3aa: CASSAIFGPYEQYF
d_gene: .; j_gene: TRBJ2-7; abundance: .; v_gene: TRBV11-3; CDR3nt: TGTGCCAGCAGCTTAGGTTTTGTATATCTGGAGCAGTACTTC; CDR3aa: CASSLGFVYLEQYF
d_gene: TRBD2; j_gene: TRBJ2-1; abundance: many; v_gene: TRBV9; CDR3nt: TGTGCCAGCAGTGTGGGGGGGGGAAATGAGCAGTTCTTC; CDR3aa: CASSVGGGNEQFF
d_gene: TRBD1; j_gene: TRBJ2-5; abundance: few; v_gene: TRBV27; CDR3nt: TGTGCCAGCAATCCTACAGGGGGGACCCAAGAGACCCAGTACTTC; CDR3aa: CASNPTGGTQETQYF
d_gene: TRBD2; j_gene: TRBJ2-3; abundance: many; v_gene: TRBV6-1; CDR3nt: TGTGCCAGCAGGGAGGTGGGACTAGCTTCAGATACGCAGTATTTT; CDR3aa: CASREVGLASDTQYF
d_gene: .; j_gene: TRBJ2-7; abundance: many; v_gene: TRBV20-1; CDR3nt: TGCAGTGCTAGTGACTCAGGTCAAAGGGGATACTACGAGCAGTACTTC; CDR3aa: CSASDSGQRGYYEQYF
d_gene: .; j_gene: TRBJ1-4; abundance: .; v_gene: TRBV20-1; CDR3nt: TGCAGTGCTAGAGACATTGACGGAATGGGGAAACTGTTTTTT; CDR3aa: CSARDIDGMGKLFF
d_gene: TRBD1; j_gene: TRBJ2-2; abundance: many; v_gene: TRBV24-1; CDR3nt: TGTGCCACCAGTGATTGGGCAGGGGGCGTCACCGGGGAGCTGTTTTTT; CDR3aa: CATSDWAGGVTGELFF
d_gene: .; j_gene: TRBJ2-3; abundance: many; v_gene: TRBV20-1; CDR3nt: TGCAGTGCTCCACGAACAGATACGCAGTATTTT; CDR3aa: CSAPRTDTQYF
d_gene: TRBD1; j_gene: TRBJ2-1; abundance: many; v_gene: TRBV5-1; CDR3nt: TGCGCCAGCAGCTTGGGGCCAGGGGGTTACAATGAGCAGTTCTTC; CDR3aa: CASSLGPGGYNEQFF
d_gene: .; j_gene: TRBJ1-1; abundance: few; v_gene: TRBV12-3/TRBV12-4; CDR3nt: TGTGCCAGCAGTTTAGAGCTGAGCGAAGCTTTCTTT; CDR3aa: CASSLELSEAFF
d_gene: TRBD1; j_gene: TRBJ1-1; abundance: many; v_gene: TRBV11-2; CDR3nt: TGTGCCAGCACCCAACAGGGGCTTGAAGCTTTCTTT; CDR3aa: CASTQQGLEAFF
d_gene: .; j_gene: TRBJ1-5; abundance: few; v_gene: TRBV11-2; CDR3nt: TGTGCCAGCAGCCGCCAAGGGCTCTCCCAAGGGGGTCAGCCCCAGCATTTT; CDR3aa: CASSRQGLSQGGQPQHF
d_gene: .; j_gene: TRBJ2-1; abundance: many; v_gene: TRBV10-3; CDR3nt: TGTGCCATCAGTGACGGGTACAATGAGCAGTTCTTC; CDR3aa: CAISDGYNEQFF
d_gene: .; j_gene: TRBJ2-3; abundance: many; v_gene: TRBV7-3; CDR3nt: TGTGCCAGCAGCTCCTTTAGTGGGGATACGCAGTATTTT; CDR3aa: CASSSFSGDTQYF
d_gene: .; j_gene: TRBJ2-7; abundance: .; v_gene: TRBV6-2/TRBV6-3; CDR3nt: TGTGCCAGCAGTCCCCAAGCGGGTCGCGAGCAGTACTTC; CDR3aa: CASSPQAGREQYF
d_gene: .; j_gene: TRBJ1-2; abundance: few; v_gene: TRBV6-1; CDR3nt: TGTGCCACCCTGGACAGCTTATTAAACTATGGCTACACCTTC; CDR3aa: CATLDSLLNYGYTF
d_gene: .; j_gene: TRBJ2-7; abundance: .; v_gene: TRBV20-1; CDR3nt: TGCAGTGCTAGACTCTCTAGTTCTATTCCCTACGAGCAGTACTTC; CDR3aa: CSARLSSSIPYEQYF
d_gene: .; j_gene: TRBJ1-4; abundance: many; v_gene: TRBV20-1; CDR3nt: TGCAGTGCCGACCGGGACGGAGTTGAAAAACTGTTTTTT; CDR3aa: CSADRDGVEKLFF
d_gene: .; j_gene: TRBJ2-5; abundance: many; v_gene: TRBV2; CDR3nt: TGTGCCAGCAGCAGCACGTGGCGGGAGACCCAGTACTTC; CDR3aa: CASSSTWRETQYF
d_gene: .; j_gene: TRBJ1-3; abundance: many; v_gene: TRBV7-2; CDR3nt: TGTGCCAGCAGCCCGAAATGGGGCTCTGGAAACACCATATATTTT; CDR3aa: CASSPKWGSGNTIYF
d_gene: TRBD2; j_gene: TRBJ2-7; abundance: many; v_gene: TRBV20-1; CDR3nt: TGCAGTGCTCGGACTAGCGGGGTCTACGAGCAGTACTTC; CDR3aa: CSARTSGVYEQYF
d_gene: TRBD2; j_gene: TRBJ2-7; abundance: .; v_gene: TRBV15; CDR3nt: TGTGCCACCAGCAGAGATTCCGGGACTAGCTACGAGCAGTACTTC; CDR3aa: CATSRDSGTSYEQYF
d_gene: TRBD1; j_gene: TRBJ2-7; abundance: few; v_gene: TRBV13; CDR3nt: TGTGCCAGCAGCGGCTTTGCAGGGGGCTTCAACGAGCAGTACTTC; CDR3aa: CASSGFAGGFNEQYF
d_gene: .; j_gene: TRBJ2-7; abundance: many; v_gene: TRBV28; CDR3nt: TGTGCCAGCCTTAGCCAGAGTGGATACGAGCAGTACTTC; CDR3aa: CASLSQSGYEQYF
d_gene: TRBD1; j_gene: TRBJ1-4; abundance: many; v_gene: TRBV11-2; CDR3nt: TGTGCCAGCAGGAAGACAGGGGGCTATGAAAAACTGTTTTTT; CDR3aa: CASRKTGGYEKLFF
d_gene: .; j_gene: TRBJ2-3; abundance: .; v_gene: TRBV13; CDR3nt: TGTGCCAGCAGCTTATTTTCGAGATTCACAGATACGCAGTATTTT; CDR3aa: CASSLFSRFTDTQYF
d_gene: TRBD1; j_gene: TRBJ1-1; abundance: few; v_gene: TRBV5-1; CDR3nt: TGCGCCAGCACGACTACAGGGGGAACTGAAGCTTTCTTT; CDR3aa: CASTTTGGTEAFF
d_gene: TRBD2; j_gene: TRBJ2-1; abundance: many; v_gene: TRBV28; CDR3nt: TGTGCCAGCAGTTTTTCTAGCGGTTATGAGCAGTTCTTC; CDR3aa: CASSFSSGYEQFF
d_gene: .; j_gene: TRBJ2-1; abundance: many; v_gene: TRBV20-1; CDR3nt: TGCAGTGCTAGGGACCTCGACAATGAGCAGTTCTTC; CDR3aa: CSARDLDNEQFF
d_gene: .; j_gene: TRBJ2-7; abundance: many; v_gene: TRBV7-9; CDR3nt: TGTGCCAGCAGCTCACTTACCGTGAGCTCCTACGAGCAGTACTTC; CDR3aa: CASSSLTVSSYEQYF
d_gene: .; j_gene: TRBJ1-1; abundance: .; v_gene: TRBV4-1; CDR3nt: TGCGCCAGCAGCCAGGGGGGACCTAGCAACACTGAAGCTTTCTTT; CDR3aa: CASSQGGPSNTEAFF
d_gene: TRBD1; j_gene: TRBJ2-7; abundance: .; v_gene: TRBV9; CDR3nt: TGTGCCAGCAGCCCGCGGACAGGAAAACTCTACGAGCAGTACTTC; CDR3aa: CASSPRTGKLYEQYF
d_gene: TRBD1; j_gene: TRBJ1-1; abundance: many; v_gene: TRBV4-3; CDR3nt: TGCGCCAGCAGCCAAGTGAGGTTGGACCAAACAGGGGGAGCTTTCTTT; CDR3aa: CASSQVRLDQTGGAFF
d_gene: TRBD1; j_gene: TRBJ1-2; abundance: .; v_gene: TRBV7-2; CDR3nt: TGTGCCAGCAGCCGTGACCGGGACAGGGGGCCAGGCTACACCTTC; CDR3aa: CASSRDRDRGPGYTF
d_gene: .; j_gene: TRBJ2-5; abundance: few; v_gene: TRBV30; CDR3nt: TGTGCCTGGGAGGGGGGGCACGAGACCCAGTACTTC; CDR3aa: CAWEGGHETQYF
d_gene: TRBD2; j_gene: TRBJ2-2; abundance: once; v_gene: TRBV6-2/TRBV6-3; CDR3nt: TGTGCCAGCTCACCACTCCCGTGGACTAGCGGGAGGCCGAACACCGGGGAGCTGTTTTTT; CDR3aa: CASSPLPWTSGRPNTGELFF
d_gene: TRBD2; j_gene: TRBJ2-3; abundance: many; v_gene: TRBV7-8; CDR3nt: TGTGCCAGCAGCCGACTAGCGGGAGGGTCGGCAGATACGCAGTATTTT; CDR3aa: CASSRLAGGSADTQYF